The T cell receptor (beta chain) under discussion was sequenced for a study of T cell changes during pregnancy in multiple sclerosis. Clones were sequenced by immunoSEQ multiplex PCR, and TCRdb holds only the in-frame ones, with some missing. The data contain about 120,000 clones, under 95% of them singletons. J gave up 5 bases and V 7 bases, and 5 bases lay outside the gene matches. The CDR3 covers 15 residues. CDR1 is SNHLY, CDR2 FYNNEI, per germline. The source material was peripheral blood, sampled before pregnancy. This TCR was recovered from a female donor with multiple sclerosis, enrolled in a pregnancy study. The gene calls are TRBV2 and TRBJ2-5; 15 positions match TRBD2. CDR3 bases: TGTGCCAGCATTCGAGGGACTAGCGGGGGGGAGACCCAGTACTTC. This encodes CASIRGTSGGETQYF. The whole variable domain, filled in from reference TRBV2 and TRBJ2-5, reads EPEVTQTPSHQVTQMGQEVILRCVPISNHLYFYWYRQILGQKVEFLVSFYNNEISEKSEIFDDQFSVERPDGSNFTLKIRSTKLEDSAMYFCASIRGTSGGETQYFGPGTRLLVL.